This T cell receptor (beta chain) derives from a study of shared clonotypes between healthy human individuals. Study-level background: CD4 naive cells filled three plates per donor, CD4 memory three, CD8 naive two and CD8 memory one.

The CDR3 is 17 amino acids. Germline CDR1 and CDR2: SGHVS and FQNEAQ. The V gene end was trimmed by 5 bases and the J gene end by 7 bases; junction bases not matched to a gene: 10. Study donors comprised healthy, HIV-negative adults devoid of recent acute infection or vaccination. Only in-frame clones appear in the TCRdb table, and some are missing; sequencing was by immunoSEQ multiplex PCR. The sample consists of a few million clones, just over 90% of them appearing once. Broader study findings: Measured sharing among donors was expected to vary with sequencing depth. The study sampled only blood, and tissue repertoires likely differ.

On this clone itself: Its antigen remains unknown.

J is TRBJ2-1 and V is TRBV7-8; 14 bases fit TRBD2. Sequencing was performed on naive CD4+ T cells sorted from blood. This sample's subset: CD45RA+ positively selected. The sequence came from a young man in good health. CDR3 nucleotides: TGTGCCAGCAGCGGATGGACTAGCGGGGGGAGGAGTAATGAGCAGTTCTTC. Its translation is CASSGWTSGGRSNEQFF.